Presented here are 32 T cell receptor beta chains from one specimen sequenced in a study of shared clonotypes between healthy human individuals. Method: immunoSEQ multiplex PCR; TCRdb's copy keeps in-frame clones and lacks some. The sample comprises millions of clones, about 92% of which are singletons, and under 0.45% rests with the top ten. Sequenced sample: naive CD4+ T cells from PBMCs. Subset defined: CD45RA+ positively selected. The receptors were gathered from a man aged 18 to 29 in good health. Some clones in this sample may be carry-over from other donors' samples.

A single count supports this clone. CDR3 protein: CASSIRVEGAEAFF. CDR3 nucleotide sequence: TGTGCCAGTAGTATAAGAGTAGAAGGGGCTGAAGCTTTCTTT. The genes are TRBV19 and TRBJ1-1; perhaps TRBD1 as D (5 bases). Germline lookup yields CDR1 LNHDA and CDR2 SQIVND (reference sequence). V dropped 2 bases and J dropped 6 bases, with 13 bases sitting between them. This CDR3 is 14 amino acids long.

The chain combines TRBV28 with TRBJ2-1; D unclear. Deletions cut 4 bases from V and 12 bases from J, with 22 bases between. The CDR3 runs to 15 residues. Germline CDR1 and CDR2: MDHEN and SYDVKM. The CDR3 DNA sequence: TGTGCCAGCAGTTCCCAACTCCCGGTTGTAGTAAGGCAGTTCTTC. It codes for CASSSQLPVVVRQFF.

This sequence joins TRBV11-1 and TRBJ2-7; TRBD2 matches at 9 bases. The CDR3 is 13 residues long. Germline V lookup: CDR1 SGHAT, CDR2 FQDESV (reference sequence). V was clipped by 4 bases and J by 6 bases; unmatched bases: 4. CDR3 nucleotide sequence: TGTGCCAGCAGCTCCCAGCGGGGGGTCGAGCAGTACTTC. Translation gives CASSSQRGVEQYF.

The rearrangement links TRBV4-1 to TRBJ1-4; D may be TRBD1 (5 bases). The CDR3 totals 16 residues. Germline-derived CDR1 and CDR2 are MGHRA and YSYEKL. V dropped 3 bases and J dropped 5 bases, with 16 bases sitting between them. The DNA for the CDR3 is TGCGCCAGCAGCCAGGGGACCAGGACACAGAATGAAAAACTGTTTTTT. This codes for CASSQGTRTQNEKLFF.

The chain carries TRBV9 and TRBJ1-4; a possible D gene is TRBD1 (5 bases). With 4 bases removed from V and 8 bases from J, the gap between germline ends came to 21 bases. CDR1 is SGDLS, CDR2 YYNGEE, per germline. The CDR3 is made up of 16 amino acids. The chain's CDR3 is CASSPRAGVKEEKLFF. The CDR3 coding sequence is TGTGCCAGCAGCCCACGAGCGGGGGTTAAGGAAGAAAAACTGTTTTTT.

The count of this clone is one. V and J are TRBV5-1 and TRBJ2-2; possible D gene TRBD2, 6 bases. V was cut by 1 base and J by 2 bases, with 9 bases left in between. The CDR3 length is 15 residues. CDR1 and CDR2 from the germline V gene are SGHRS and YFSETQ. The CDR3 protein is CASSLTAGNTGELFF. The DNA of the CDR3 is TGCGCCAGCAGCTTGACGGCGGGAAACACCGGGGAGCTGTTTTTT.

This chain connects TRBV30 to TRBJ1-4, with a weak D call TRBD1 (5 bases). The V gene's germline CDR1 is GTSNPN and CDR2 SVGIG (reference sequence). The CDR3 length is 18 residues. Trimming cost V 5 bases and J 0 bases, with 22 bases left between them. The CDR3 here is CAWAPGRTASATNEKLFF. In DNA form, the CDR3 reads TGTGCCTGGGCACCGGGACGAACGGCTTCTGCAACTAATGAAAAACTGTTTTTT.

The chain combines TRBV23-1 with TRBJ2-1, with D possibly TRBD1 on 6 matching bases. TRBV23-1 has ORF status, its function being uncertain. The CDR3 consists of 15 residues. V gave up 8 bases and J gave up 6 bases, with 20 bases separating them. CDR3 amino acids: CASPHEGDGSNEQFF. CDR3 nucleotides: TGCGCCAGCCCTCACGAGGGGGACGGGTCCAATGAGCAGTTCTTC.

The chain carries TRBV7-2 and TRBJ2-3; TRBD2 aligns across 7 bases. The ends lost 5 bases at V and 1 base at J; junction bases unmatched: 6. The CDR3 is made up of 15 amino acids. Looked up from germline, CDR1 is SGHTA and CDR2 is FQGNSA. Here the CDR3 reads CASSVAGEGTDTQYF. CDR3 coding DNA: TGTGCCAGCAGCGTGGCGGGAGAGGGCACAGATACGCAGTATTTT.

The rearrangement links TRBV6-1 to TRBJ2-5; a weak D match, TRBD1 (7 bases). This CDR3 spans 14 amino acids. Germline V lookup: CDR1 MNHNS, CDR2 SASEGT. The ends were cut back, 4 bases at V and 5 bases at J, with 14 bases in the middle. The CDR3: CASSAQTGRETQYF. Here the CDR3 DNA reads TGTGCCAGCAGTGCCCAGACAGGGAGGGAGACCCAGTACTTC.

Notes on this clone: Other DNA variants within this sample encode the same CDR3. The chain recombines TRBV28 with TRBJ2-1; a weak D match, TRBD2 (5 bases). V lost 4 bases, J lost 1 base, and 5 bases lay in between. From germline, CDR1 is MDHEN and CDR2 SYDVKM. This CDR3 spans 13 amino acids. CDR3 sequence: CASSSGSYNEQFF. CDR3 in DNA: TGTGCCAGCAGTTCGGGATCCTACAATGAGCAGTTCTTC.

The CDR3 loop is CASSYPPSGETQYF. CDR3 in DNA: TGTGCCAGCAGTTATCCTCCTAGTGGGGAGACCCAGTACTTC. V is TRBV6-4 and J is TRBJ2-5; D call uncertain. V was pared by 5 bases and J by 5 bases, with 15 bases between. The CDR3 contains 14 residues. Germline CDR1 reads MRHNA; CDR2 reads SNTAGT.

This sequence joins TRBV5-1 and TRBJ1-2, with a tentative D call TRBD1 (6 bases). Per germline, CDR1 SGHRS and CDR2 YFSETQ. The CDR3 is 14 residues long. Trimming left V 1 base short and J 2 bases short, with 9 bases between. The CDR3 DNA reads TGCGCCAGCAGCTTGTGGGACACCAACTATGGCTACACCTTC. Its translation is CASSLWDTNYGYTF. Full variable domain (outside the CDR3, taken from reference TRBV5-1 and TRBJ1-2): KAGVTQTPRYLIKTRGQQVTLSCSPISGHRSVSWYQQTPGQGLQFLFEYFSETQRNKGNFPGRFSGRQFSNSRSEMNVSTLELGDSALYLCASSLWDTNYGYTFGSGTRLTVV.

The chain is built from TRBV28 and TRBJ2-7, with D hard to call. V lost 8 bases, J lost 1 base, and 18 bases lay in between. Germline values: CDR1 MDHEN, CDR2 SYDVKM. This CDR3 has 15 residues. CDR3 loop: CASPPQRVGSYEQYF. The CDR3, as DNA: TGTGCCAGCCCCCCCCAAAGGGTGGGGTCCTACGAGCAGTACTTC.

The CDR3: CASGPTSGRPHNEQFF. The CDR3 DNA sequence: TGTGCCAGTGGGCCAACAAGCGGGAGGCCTCACAATGAGCAGTTCTTC. This chain connects TRBV19 to TRBJ2-1; 9 bases match TRBD2. V lost 8 bases to trimming and J lost 5 bases; unmatched junction nucleotides: 13. The CDR3 has 16 amino acids. Germline V gene sequence: CDR1 LNHDA, CDR2 SQIVND (reference sequence).

In DNA form, the CDR3 reads TGCGCCAGCAGTCTTACTAGCGGGTACAATGAGCAGTTCTTC. Protein sequence: CASSLTSGYNEQFF. The chain employs TRBV23-1 and TRBJ2-1, with 9 bases fitting TRBD2. TRBV23-1 is an open reading frame whose function is uncertain. The CDR3 loop spans 14 amino acids. Germline trimming cut 4 bases from V and 4 bases from J; bases unmatched to any gene: 2.

The chain combines TRBV4-2 with TRBJ2-1, with 11 bases aligning to TRBD2. Trimming at V came to 1 base and at J to 7 bases, leaving 6 bases not matched to a gene. CDR1 is LGHNA and CDR2 is YNFKEQ in the germline V gene. The length of the CDR3 is 16 residues. CDR3 region: CASSQVVAGGGNEQFF. The DNA for the CDR3 is TGTGCCAGCAGCCAAGTGGTAGCGGGAGGGGGAAATGAGCAGTTCTTC.

The V and J genes are TRBV25-1 and TRBJ1-5; no firm D call. CDR1 is MGHDK and CDR2 is SYGVNS in the germline V gene. The CDR3 consists of 11 residues. CDR3 residues: CNARSNQPQHF. In DNA, the CDR3 is TGTAACGCTAGGAGCAATCAGCCCCAGCATTTT. Filled out from reference TRBV25-1 and TRBJ1-5, the complete variable domain reads EADIYQTPRYLVIGTGKKITLECSQTMGHDKMYWYQQDPGMELHLIHYSYGVNSTEKGDLSSESTVSRIRTEHFPLTLESARPSHTSQYLCNARSNQPQHFGDGTRLSIL.

The chain couples TRBV28 to TRBJ1-4; no firm D call. The germline CDR1 and CDR2 sequences are MDHEN and SYDVKM. Trimming took off 6 bases at V and 8 bases at J, with 16 bases between the two ends. The CDR3 is made up of 14 amino acids. CDR3 bases: TGTGCCAGCAGCACCGGTCCAACGAGGGAAAAACTGTTTTTT. Protein: CASSTGPTREKLFF.

The chain couples TRBV5-1 to TRBJ1-2; maybe TRBD1 (5 bases). The V end was cut by 0 bases, the J end by 0 bases, with 12 bases between. The germline V gene has CDR1 SGHRS and CDR2 YFSETQ. The CDR3 consists of 16 residues. CDR3 amino acids: CASSLVGPTSNYGYTF. The CDR3 DNA is TGCGCCAGCAGCTTGGTGGGGCCGACCTCTAACTATGGCTACACCTTC.

The V call is TRBV5-1, the J call TRBJ2-7; D not resolved. CDR1 SGHRS and CDR2 YFSETQ come from the germline V gene. This CDR3 region has 14 residues. Trimming took 0 bases from V and 0 from J, leaving 7 bases between them. CDR3 sequence: CASSLDGVSYEQYF. The DNA of the CDR3 is TGCGCCAGCAGCTTGGATGGTGTCTCCTACGAGCAGTACTTC.

The chain combines TRBV29-1 with TRBJ2-1, with D unclear. Trimming shortened V by 2 bases and J by 0 bases, and 8 bases separated the two germline ends. Germline-derived CDR1 and CDR2 are SQVTM and ANQGSEA. The CDR3 spans 14 residues. The chain's CDR3 is CSVERRTSYNEQFF. The CDR3 DNA follows: TGCAGCGTTGAACGGCGGACCTCCTACAATGAGCAGTTCTTC.

The count of this clone is one. V is TRBV28 and J is TRBJ2-5, with D possibly matching TRBD2 (5 bases). Deletions cut 6 bases from V and 5 bases from J, with 19 bases between. The germline gives CDR1 MDHEN, CDR2 SYDVKM. The CDR3 length is 15 residues. CDR3 DNA: TGTGCCAGCAGGGGTCCTTCCCAATCGGGGGAGACCCAGTACTTC. It encodes CASRGPSQSGETQYF. Using reference TRBV28 and TRBJ2-5 for the parts outside the CDR3, the full variable domain is DVKVTQSSRYLVKRTGEKVFLECVQDMDHENMFWYRQDPGLGLRLIYFSYDVKMKEKGDIPEGYSVSREKKERFSLILESASTNQTSMYLCASRGPSQSGETQYFGPGTRLLVL.

The chain combines TRBV5-1 with TRBJ2-1, with 7 bases lining up with TRBD1. Germline V gene sequence: CDR1 SGHRS, CDR2 YFSETQ. With 4 bases clipped from V and 0 bases from J, the junction kept 7 bases outside the gene matches. The CDR3 is 16 residues long. The CDR3 here is CASSQRQGSSYNEQFF. CDR3 coding DNA: TGCGCCAGCAGCCAAAGACAGGGAAGCTCCTACAATGAGCAGTTCTTC.

The gene calls are TRBV10-3 and TRBJ2-3; 8 bases match TRBD2. Trimming at V came to 4 bases and at J to 2 bases, leaving 5 bases not matched to a gene. The CDR3 covers 15 residues. Per the germline V gene, CDR1 is ENHRY and CDR2 is SYGVKD. For the CDR3, the DNA is TGTGCCATCAGTGGAACTAGCGGAGACACAGATACGCAGTATTTT. It specifies CAISGTSGDTDTQYF.

This sequence joins TRBV5-1 and TRBJ2-4; TRBD2 aligns across 13 bases. Germline loops: CDR1 SGHRS, CDR2 YFSETQ. After removal of 4 bases from V and 8 bases from J, the junction contained 9 bases not matched to a gene. The CDR3 has 16 residues. CDR3 in DNA: TGCGCCAGCAGCCTTGGACTAGCGGGAGTCAGGGACATTCAGTACTTC. It yields the protein CASSLGLAGVRDIQYF.

This chain joins TRBV11-2 and TRBJ2-1; D not resolved. Germline lookup yields CDR1 SGHAT and CDR2 FQNNGV. The ends were cut back, 4 bases at V and 6 bases at J, with 13 bases in the middle. The CDR3 sequence is 14 residues long. CDR3 protein: CASSSSPPGNEQFF. The CDR3 DNA follows: TGTGCCAGCAGCTCGTCCCCCCCCGGCAATGAGCAGTTCTTC. Full variable domain (rest looked up from reference TRBV11-2 and TRBJ2-1): EAGVAQSPRYKIIEKRQSVAFWCNPISGHATLYWYQQILGQGPKLLIQFQNNGVVDDSQLPKDRFSAERLKGVDSTLKIQPAKLEDSAVYLCASSSSPPGNEQFFGPGTRLTVL.

A note on this clone: Other DNA sequences in the sample encode the same CDR3. The rearrangement links TRBV5-1 to TRBJ2-1, with D possibly matching TRBD2 (5 bases). V lost 0 bases to trimming and J lost 0 bases, with 7 bases between them. Germline values: CDR1 SGHRS, CDR2 YFSETQ. The CDR3 is 15 residues long. The CDR3 protein is CASSLGGSSYNEQFF. The CDR3 DNA reads as TGCGCCAGCAGCTTGGGAGGGAGCTCCTACAATGAGCAGTTCTTC. The whole variable domain, remainder taken from reference TRBV5-1 and TRBJ2-1, is KAGVTQTPRYLIKTRGQQVTLSCSPISGHRSVSWYQQTPGQGLQFLFEYFSETQRNKGNFPGRFSGRQFSNSRSEMNVSTLELGDSALYLCASSLGGSSYNEQFFGPGTRLTVL.

The V call is TRBV29-1, the J call TRBJ1-1; tentative D call: TRBD1 (6 bases). Germline V gives CDR1 SQVTM, CDR2 ANQGSEA. Trimming removed 5 bases at V and 2 bases at J, with 15 bases between. There are 14 residues in the CDR3. The CDR3 sequence: CSVKRQDLNTEAFF. The CDR3 DNA is TGCAGCGTTAAAAGACAGGACCTAAACACTGAAGCTTTCTTT.

The chain couples TRBV5-1 to TRBJ2-3; 8 bases agree with TRBD2. Germline V gene sequence: CDR1 SGHRS, CDR2 YFSETQ. The ends lost 0 bases at V and 0 bases at J; junction bases unmatched: 15. CDR3 length: 20 amino acids. CDR3 in DNA: TGCGCCAGCAGCTTGGAAAGGTTGCGACTAGCGATTCCTAGCACAGATACGCAGTATTTT. Protein: CASSLERLRLAIPSTDTQYF. Combining the CDR3 with reference TRBV5-1 and TRBJ2-3 gives the whole variable domain KAGVTQTPRYLIKTRGQQVTLSCSPISGHRSVSWYQQTPGQGLQFLFEYFSETQRNKGNFPGRFSGRQFSNSRSEMNVSTLELGDSALYLCASSLERLRLAIPSTDTQYFGPGTRLTVL.

The CDR3 reads CASSIRAQETQYF. As DNA, the CDR3 is TGTGCCAGCAGCATCAGGGCTCAAGAGACCCAGTACTTC. This chain links TRBV5-4 with TRBJ2-5; tentative D call: TRBD1 (5 bases). The CDR3 extends over 13 amino acids. CDR1 is SGHNT, CDR2 YYREEE, per germline (reference sequence). Trimming left V 4 bases short and J 2 bases short, with 9 bases between.

In DNA, the CDR3 is TGCGCCAGCAGCGATGGGCCAAGGAGAGGAGAGCAGTACTTC. Translation: CASSDGPRRGEQYF. V usage is TRBV10-1 and J usage is TRBJ2-5; D ambiguous. Germline assignment: CDR1 WNHNN and CDR2 SYGVQD (reference sequence). V dropped 6 bases and J dropped 11 bases, with 22 bases sitting between them. The length of the CDR3 is 14 residues.